These T cell receptor beta chains were read from a single sample in a study of T-cell reconstitution after alpha-beta-depleted transplantation in children. One entry per CDR3 protein, called by TCRdb with MiXCR from the PCR reads. The data show approximately 630,000 distinct CDR3 sequences, about an eighth seen once. The source material was PBMCs, sampled before TCRalphabeta/CD19-depleted stem cell transplant. These receptors originate from a girl aged 2-10 years with congenital amegakaryocytic thrombocytopenia, due to receive a stem cell transplant. CDR3s include the opening cysteine and the closing phenylalanine or tryptophan. The D gene is left open where the match is weak. Where a row states a size, it is once, few, many or the class of an expanded clone; other rows omit it.

V	D	J	size	CDR3	DNA
TRBV20-1	.	TRBJ2-1	many	CSAALGSSYNEQFF	TGCAGTGCGGCACTGGGTAGCTCCTACAATGAGCAGTTCTTC
TRBV5-1	TRBD2	TRBJ2-7	.	CASSLLSGSYTLNVQYF	TGCGCCAGCAGCTTGCTTAGCGGGAGCTACACGCTGAACGTGCAGTACTTC
TRBV6-1	.	TRBJ2-5	few	CASSTLGQGQETQYF	TGTGCCAGCAGTACCTTGGGGCAGGGCCAAGAGACCCAGTACTTC
TRBV5-1	TRBD2	TRBJ2-1	few	CARITGELAGDPYNEQFF	TGCGCCAGGATAACAGGGGAACTAGCGGGAGACCCCTACAATGAGCAGTTCTTC
TRBV11-1	.	TRBJ2-1	.	CTSSYGDGYNEQFF	TGTACCAGCAGCTACGGGGATGGCTACAATGAGCAGTTCTTC
TRBV5-1	.	TRBJ2-7	many	CASSLRIGESYEQYF	TGCGCCAGCAGCTTGCGAATAGGGGAATCCTACGAGCAGTACTTC
TRBV6-5	TRBD2	TRBJ2-1	many	CASRATSRSIGEQFF	TGTGCCAGCAGGGCGACTAGCCGGAGTATAGGTGAGCAGTTCTTC
TRBV5-1	TRBD2	TRBJ2-7	.	CASSLETSGYYEQYF	TGCGCCAGCAGCTTGGAGACTAGCGGCTACTACGAGCAGTACTTC
TRBV5-1	.	TRBJ2-1	many	CASSLAPVGGHEQFF	TGCGCCAGCAGCTTGGCACCAGTCGGTGGCCATGAGCAGTTCTTC
TRBV25-1	.	TRBJ2-5	.	CASSEYSSGDPETQYF	TGTGCCAGCAGTGAATATAGCTCGGGGGATCCAGAGACCCAGTACTTC
TRBV12-3/TRBV12-4	.	TRBJ2-7	.	CASSFDRTEQYF	TGTGCCAGCAGTTTTGACAGGACCGAGCAGTACTTC
TRBV6-2/TRBV6-3	.	TRBJ2-1	few	CASSYSAGIRENEQFF	TGTGCCAGCAGTTACTCAGCAGGGATTCGAGAAAATGAGCAGTTCTTC
TRBV5-1	.	TRBJ2-7	few	CASGLGEPPYEQYF	TGCGCCAGCGGGTTGGGGGAACCCCCCTACGAGCAGTACTTC
TRBV15	.	TRBJ1-1	.	CATSRDSYFPEAFF	TGTGCCACCAGCAGAGATTCGTATTTTCCTGAAGCTTTCTTT
TRBV7-6	TRBD2	TRBJ2-7	many	CASSSRTRVDEQYF	TGTGCCAGCAGCTCACGGACTAGAGTAGACGAGCAGTACTTC
TRBV28	.	TRBJ1-5	.	CASRRDNHSNQPQHF	TGTGCCAGCAGGCGGGACAACCATAGCAATCAGCCCCAGCATTTT
TRBV20-1	.	TRBJ1-2	.	CSAQPAHYGYTF	TGCAGTGCCCAACCGGCCCACTATGGCTACACCTTC
TRBV20-1	.	TRBJ1-5	many	CSASSPGRAQPQHF	TGCAGTGCTTCTTCTCCGGGAAGAGCACAGCCCCAGCATTTT
TRBV6-5	.	TRBJ1-5	.	CASSLWGFGSNQPQHF	TGTGCCAGCAGTTTGTGGGGCTTCGGTAGCAATCAGCCCCAGCATTTT
TRBV12-3/TRBV12-4	.	TRBJ1-1	few	CASMGRVTEAFF	TGTGCCAGCATGGGTAGGGTAACTGAAGCTTTCTTT
TRBV6-1	.	TRBJ1-5	few	CASRRNSNQPQHF	TGTGCCAGCAGGAGGAATAGCAATCAGCCCCAGCATTTT
TRBV14	TRBD2	TRBJ2-5	.	CASSQARLAGVETQYF	TGTGCCAGCAGCCAAGCCCGACTAGCGGGAGTAGAGACCCAGTACTTC
TRBV7-6	TRBD1	TRBJ1-1	many	CASSSGIQGASEAFF	TGTGCCAGCAGCTCTGGTATCCAGGGGGCCTCTGAAGCTTTCTTT
TRBV6-2/TRBV6-3	TRBD2	TRBJ2-1	many	CASSIMGLAGPSSSYNEQFF	TGTGCCAGCAGTATAATGGGACTAGCGGGCCCTTCGAGCTCCTACAATGAGCAGTTCTTC
TRBV7-3	TRBD2	TRBJ2-3	many	CASSRLAGYTDTQYF	TGTGCCAGCAGCCGACTAGCGGGATACACAGATACGCAGTATTTT
TRBV4-1	.	TRBJ2-7	.	CASSEYSNPNYEQYF	TGCGCCAGCAGCGAGTATAGCAACCCGAACTACGAGCAGTACTTC
TRBV18	.	TRBJ1-2	many	CASSPRRVNGYTF	TGTGCCAGCTCCCCCCGCAGAGTGAATGGCTACACCTTC
TRBV28	TRBD1	TRBJ2-4	many	CASSFRQVQGAIQYF	TGTGCCAGCAGTTTTCGACAGGTGCAGGGGGCGATTCAGTACTTC
TRBV29-1	.	TRBJ2-1	many	CSVEDPSVNEQFF	TGCAGCGTTGAAGATCCGAGCGTGAATGAGCAGTTCTTC
TRBV5-1	.	TRBJ2-5	few	CASSWSVEIQETQYF	TGCGCCAGCAGCTGGTCCGTAGAAATCCAAGAGACCCAGTACTTC
TRBV12-3/TRBV12-4	.	TRBJ2-4	.	CASTPGVAKNIQYF	TGTGCCAGCACCCCGGGGGTAGCCAAAAACATTCAGTACTTC
TRBV6-5	.	TRBJ2-1	.	CASSYSSGYSYNEQFF	TGTGCCAGCAGTTACTCGAGCGGGTACTCCTACAATGAGCAGTTCTTC
TRBV28	.	TRBJ1-5	many	CASLETGVSNQPQHF	TGTGCCAGCCTAGAGACCGGGGTCTCCAATCAGCCCCAGCATTTT
TRBV28	TRBD2	TRBJ2-1	many	CASSTSGRFHNEQFF	TGTGCCAGCAGCACCAGCGGGAGGTTTCACAATGAGCAGTTCTTC
TRBV20-1	.	TRBJ1-5	few	CSALAGVLHQPQHF	TGCAGTGCCCTCGCAGGGGTCCTCCATCAGCCCCAGCATTTT